The 19 T cell receptor beta chains reported below all come from one sample, sequenced in a study of shared clonotypes between healthy human individuals. Assay used: immunoSEQ multiplex PCR; TCRdb lists only in-frame clones, some missing. Altogether roughly 890,000 clones are present, 85% to 95% being singletons, with the ten largest covering about 24%. Only CD45RO-negative cells positively selected for CCR7 counted as naive CD8 cells, so terminally differentiated effector memory CD45RA+ cells were excluded. What was sequenced was naive CD8+ T cells sorted from blood. The receptors originated from a young man in good health.

With respect to this clone: This may be a read error, as it is one base from a much larger clone. CDR3 in DNA: TGTGCCAGCAGCAACACCGGGGAGCTGTTTTTT. Protein product: CASSNTGELFF. The J gene is TRBJ2-2, the V gene TRBV11-2; no clear D. The V gene's germline CDR1 is SGHAT and CDR2 FQNNGV. The CDR3 spans 11 residues. Trimming pared 5 bases from V and 2 bases from J, leaving 0 bases between.

The chain recombines TRBV27 with TRBJ2-1; 7 bases agree with TRBD2. The CDR3 covers 16 residues. Looked up from germline, CDR1 is MNHEY and CDR2 is SMNVEV (reference sequence). V shed 4 bases and J 1 base; nucleotides not matched to a gene: 7. The CDR3 bases are TGTGCCAGCAGTTCCTGGACTAGGAGTTCCTACAATGAGCAGTTCTTC. Encoded protein: CASSSWTRSSYNEQFF.

V is TRBV5-6 and J is TRBJ1-1; perhaps TRBD1 as D (5 bases). The germline V gene encodes CDR1 SGHDT and CDR2 YYEEEE. This CDR3 is built from 13 residues. The V end was cut by 4 bases, the J end by 0 bases, with 7 bases between. In nucleotides, the CDR3 is TGTGCCAGCAGCGTGACAGTGAACACTGAAGCTTTCTTT. This encodes CASSVTVNTEAFF.

The V and J genes are TRBV7-9 and TRBJ1-4; no firm D call. The CDR3 contains 12 residues. Germline CDR1 reads SEHNR; CDR2 reads FQNEAQ (reference sequence). Deletions cut 2 bases from V and 5 bases from J, with 3 bases between. The CDR3 here is CASSLPNEKLFF. The CDR3 DNA reads TGTGCCAGCAGCTTACCGAATGAAAAACTGTTTTTT.

The V call is TRBV27, the J call TRBJ2-5; 12 nucleotides match TRBD2. Trimming cost V 5 bases and J 4 bases; bases outside gene matches: 2. The germline V gene has CDR1 MNHEY and CDR2 SMNVEV (reference sequence). CDR3 length: 14 residues. The CDR3 loop is CASSPLAGGETQYF. The CDR3 DNA follows: TGTGCCAGCAGTCCACTAGCGGGAGGAGAGACCCAGTACTTC.

J is TRBJ2-5 and V is TRBV28, with D possibly being TRBD2 (5 bases). In germline, CDR1 is MDHEN, CDR2 SYDVKM. The V and J ends lost 2 bases and 5 bases respectively, with 12 bases between them. The CDR3 spans 14 residues. The CDR3 bases are TGTGCCAGCAGTTTAGATGAGGGCTGGGAGACCCAGTACTTC. Protein product: CASSLDEGWETQYF.

The chain is built from TRBV7-8 and TRBJ2-7; perhaps TRBD2 as D (6 bases). The CDR3 extends over 13 amino acids. Germline V gene data show CDR1 as SGHVS and CDR2 as FQNEAQ. Trimming stripped 3 bases from V and 4 bases from J, with 10 bases between. CDR3 bases: TGTGCCAGCAGCTTGAGGACTACTTACGAGCAGTACTTC. This gives the protein CASSLRTTYEQYF.

The CDR3 nucleotides read TGTGCCAGCAGTCCCCGGACTAGCGGATACAATGAGCAGTTCTTC. Translating gives CASSPRTSGYNEQFF. V usage is TRBV27 and J usage is TRBJ2-1, with TRBD2 matching 10 bases. V gave up 5 bases and J gave up 4 bases; unmatched junction bases: 5. From germline, CDR1 is MNHEY and CDR2 SMNVEV (reference sequence). This CDR3 has 15 amino acids.

The chain employs TRBV11-2 and TRBJ2-3; 9 bases are shared with TRBD2. The CDR3 length is 16 residues. Looked up from germline, CDR1 is SGHAT and CDR2 is FQNNGV. The junction had 12 bases not matched to a gene; V was cut back by 7 bases and J by 4 bases. The CDR3 bases are TGTGCCAGCATCCGACTTCCGGGACTAGCCGCAGATACGCAGTATTTT. This translates into CASIRLPGLAADTQYF.

The chain combines TRBV5-1 with TRBJ2-5, with D perhaps TRBD1 (6 bases). Germline V gene data show CDR1 as SGHRS and CDR2 as YFSETQ. The length of the CDR3 is 16 residues. V was clipped by 4 bases and J by 1 base, with 17 bases between them. The CDR3 here is CASSPWGLGVQETQYF. In nucleotides, the CDR3 is TGCGCCAGCAGCCCCTGGGGGCTGGGAGTCCAAGAGACCCAGTACTTC.

This clone was recorded at least ten times. The rearrangement joins TRBV7-8 to TRBJ1-1; D call uncertain. CDR3 length equals 18 residues. Deletions cut 1 base from V and 0 bases from J, with 18 bases between. The V gene's germline CDR1 is SGHVS and CDR2 FQNEAQ. The chain's CDR3 is CASSLGSSGYQMNTEAFF. The CDR3 nucleotides read TGTGCCAGCAGCTTAGGTAGCAGTGGGTACCAGATGAACACTGAAGCTTTCTTT. Full variable domain (missing parts from reference TRBV7-8 and TRBJ1-1): GAGVSQSPRYKVAKRGQDVALRCDPISGHVSLFWYQQALGQGPEFLTYFQNEAQLDKSGLPSDRFFAERPEGSVSTLKIQRTQQEDSAVYLCASSLGSSGYQMNTEAFFGQGTRLTVV.

Turning to this clone: Just one base apart from a much larger clone, this may be a read error. This chain joins TRBV6-6 and TRBJ2-7; D remains unclear. V dropped 0 bases and J dropped 3 bases, with 3 bases sitting between them. This CDR3 has 12 residues. Germline lookup yields CDR1 MNHNY and CDR2 SVGAGI (reference sequence). Here the CDR3 reads CASSYSDYEQYF. The CDR3, as DNA: TGTGCCAGCAGTTACTCGGACTACGAGCAGTACTTC.

The V gene is TRBV27, the J gene TRBJ2-7; D not resolved. V dropped 3 bases and J dropped 2 bases, with 11 bases sitting between them. CDR3 length: 14 amino acids. Germline V CDR1 and CDR2: MNHEY, SMNVEV (reference sequence). CDR3 loop: CASSFNAATYEQYF. Written as DNA, the CDR3 is TGTGCCAGCAGTTTTAATGCAGCGACCTACGAGCAGTACTTC.

The rearrangement joins TRBV5-1 to TRBJ2-7, with 10 positions matching TRBD2. The CDR3 length is 17 residues. Germline values: CDR1 SGHRS, CDR2 YFSETQ. V lost 4 bases and J lost 1; bases outside the gene matches: 11. CDR3 in amino acids: CASSPPLAGEDSYEQYF. The CDR3 region has the DNA TGCGCCAGCAGCCCTCCTCTAGCGGGAGAGGATTCCTACGAGCAGTACTTC.

The chain joins TRBV27 to TRBJ1-4; D unresolved. This CDR3 comprises 16 residues. Germline lookup yields CDR1 MNHEY and CDR2 SMNVEV (reference sequence). The ends were cut back, 9 bases at V and 0 bases at J, with 17 bases in the middle. Here the CDR3 reads CASRTWQGATNEKLFF. CDR3 DNA: TGTGCCAGTCGGACCTGGCAAGGCGCAACTAATGAAAAACTGTTTTTT.

The chain recombines TRBV4-3 with TRBJ2-1; 14 nucleotides match TRBD2. With 0 bases clipped from V and 9 bases from J, the junction kept 7 bases outside the gene matches. The CDR3 covers 17 residues. Per germline, CDR1 LGHNA and CDR2 YSLEER. CDR3 amino acids: CASSQDLGTSGSLEQFF. CDR3 in DNA: TGCGCCAGCAGCCAAGATTTAGGGACTAGCGGGAGTCTTGAGCAGTTCTTC.

The DNA for the CDR3 is TGTGCCAGCAGCTTAATGCAGGGGGCCAACTACGAGCAGTACTTC. Its translation: CASSLMQGANYEQYF. This chain connects TRBV7-3 to TRBJ2-7; 8 bases agree with TRBD1. The CDR3 extends over 15 amino acids. Germline V lookup: CDR1 SGHTA, CDR2 FQGTGA. With V trimmed by 1 base and J by 3 bases, 5 bases remained unmatched. Supplemented by reference TRBV7-3 and TRBJ2-7, the full variable domain reads GAGVSQTPSNKVTEKGKYVELRCDPISGHTALYWYRQSLGQGPEFLIYFQGTGAADDSGLPNDRFFAVRPEGSVSTLKIQRTERGDSAVYLCASSLMQGANYEQYFGPGTRLTVT.

The chain links TRBV6-1 to TRBJ2-7, with a weak D call TRBD1 (6 bases). The germline CDR1 and CDR2 sequences are MNHNS and SASEGT. The CDR3 spans 13 residues. Between the trimmed V and J ends, which lost 6 bases and 1 base, there was a span of 10 bases. Here the CDR3 reads CASSRDISYEQYF. The CDR3 region has the DNA TGTGCCAGCAGCCGGGACATATCCTACGAGCAGTACTTC.

A single count supports this clone. The chain links TRBV7-9 to TRBJ1-1; 7 bases fit TRBD1. Germline V gene data show CDR1 as SEHNR and CDR2 as FQNEAQ (reference sequence). J was trimmed by 6 bases and V by 4 bases; bases with no gene match: 11. There are 15 residues in the CDR3. The CDR3 sequence: CASSSAGGGLSEAFF. The CDR3 DNA is TGTGCCAGCAGCTCCGCGGGAGGGGGCCTTTCTGAAGCTTTCTTT.